The clone carrying this T cell receptor (beta chain) has a handful of counts. No antigen is known for it. From the 5' RACE reads, TCRdb called clonotypes with MiXCR, one entry per CDR3 protein. The repertoire holds roughly 350,000 distinct CDR3 sequences, with 21% as singletons. This specimen comes from a study of T-cell memory formation after mild COVID-19. In the study overall: TCR clustering was largely donor specific.

Study findings and constraints: Contracting CD4+ clones lay largely in CM and EM, with CD8+ ones residing in EMRA. Clones that contracted from day 15 to 85 had balanced CD4/CD8; later expanders were CD4+ biased.

This TCR derives from an adult woman who had mild COVID-19 (a few samples of this study predate the infection). Cell type and time point are not known. The sequenced sample consisted of PBMCs or a T cell subset sorted from them (not recorded which).

The CDR3, as DNA: TGTGCCCCTGGAGAGCGGGAGAGTCGCCAAGAGACCCAGTACTTC. Its translation: CAPGERESRQETQYF. The chain has TRBV6-9 and TRBJ2-5; TRBD2 matches at 8 bases. The CDR3 covers 15 residues. The V gene end was trimmed by 11 bases and the J gene end by 1 base; junction bases not matched to a gene: 12. The V gene's germline CDR1 is MNHGY and CDR2 SVAAGI.